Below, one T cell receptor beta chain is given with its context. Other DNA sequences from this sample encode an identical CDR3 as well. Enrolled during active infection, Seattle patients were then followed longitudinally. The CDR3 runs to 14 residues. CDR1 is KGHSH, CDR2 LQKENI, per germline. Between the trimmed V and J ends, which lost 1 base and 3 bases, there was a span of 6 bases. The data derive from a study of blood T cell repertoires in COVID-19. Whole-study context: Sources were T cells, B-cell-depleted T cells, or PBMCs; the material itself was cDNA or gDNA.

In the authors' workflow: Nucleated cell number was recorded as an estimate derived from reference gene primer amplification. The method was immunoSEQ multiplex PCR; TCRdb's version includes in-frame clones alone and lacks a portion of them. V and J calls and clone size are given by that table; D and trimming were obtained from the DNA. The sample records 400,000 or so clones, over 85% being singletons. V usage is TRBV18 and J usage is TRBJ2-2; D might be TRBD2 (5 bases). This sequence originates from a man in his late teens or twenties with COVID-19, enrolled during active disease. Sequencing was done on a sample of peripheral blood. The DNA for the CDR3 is TGTGCCAGCTCACCACGGACTGACACCGGGGAGCTGTTTTTT. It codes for CASSPRTDTGELFF.